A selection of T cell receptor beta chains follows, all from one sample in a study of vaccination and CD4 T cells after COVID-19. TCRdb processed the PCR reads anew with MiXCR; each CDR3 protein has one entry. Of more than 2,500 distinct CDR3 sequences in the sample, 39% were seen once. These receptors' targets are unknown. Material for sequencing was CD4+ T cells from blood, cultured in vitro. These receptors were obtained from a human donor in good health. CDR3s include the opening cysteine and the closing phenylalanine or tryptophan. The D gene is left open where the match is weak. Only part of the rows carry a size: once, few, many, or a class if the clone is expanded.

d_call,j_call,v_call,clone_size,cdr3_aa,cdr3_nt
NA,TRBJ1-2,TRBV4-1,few,CASSQGEGPYPHGYTF,TGCGCCAGCAGCCAAGGGGAAGGGCCTTATCCCCATGGCTACACCTTC
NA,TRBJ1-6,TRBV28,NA,CASTIYPLPLHF,TGTGCCAGCACCATCTACCCTCTACCCCTCCACTTT
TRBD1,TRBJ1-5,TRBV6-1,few,CASSPRDRPNQPQHF,TGTGCCAGCAGTCCACGGGACAGGCCAAATCAGCCCCAGCATTTT
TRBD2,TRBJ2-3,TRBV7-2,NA,CASSLEGAGADTQYF,TGTGCCAGCAGCTTAGAAGGTGCGGGAGCAGATACGCAGTATTTT
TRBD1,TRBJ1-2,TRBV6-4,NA,CASSPDRAFYGYTF,TGTGCCAGCAGCCCGGACAGGGCTTTCTATGGCTACACCTTC
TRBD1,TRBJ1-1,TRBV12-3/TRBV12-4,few,CASSSKTRGPNLRAFF,TGTGCCAGCAGTTCCAAGACCAGGGGGCCCAACCTTAGGGCTTTCTTT
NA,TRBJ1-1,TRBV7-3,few,CASSPGTVNTEAFF,TGTGCCAGCAGCCCCGGGACGGTTAACACTGAAGCTTTCTTT
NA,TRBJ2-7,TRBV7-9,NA,CASSRRDTPYEQYF,TGTGCCAGCAGCCGCCGGGACACTCCCTACGAGCAGTACTTC
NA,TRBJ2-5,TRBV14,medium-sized,CASSQHRGGTSETQYF,TGTGCCAGCAGCCAACACAGGGGGGGGACATCGGAGACCCAGTACTTC
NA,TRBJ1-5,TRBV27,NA,CASSFISGYNQPQHF,TGTGCCAGCAGTTTTATCTCGGGCTACAATCAGCCCCAGCATTTT
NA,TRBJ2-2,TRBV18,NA,CASSPTAGSGTGELFF,TGTGCCAGCTCACCTACCGCAGGGAGCGGCACCGGGGAGCTGTTTTTT
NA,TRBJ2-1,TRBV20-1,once,CSARDLGLLNEQFF,TGCAGTGCTAGAGATCTGGGACTCCTCAATGAGCAGTTCTTC
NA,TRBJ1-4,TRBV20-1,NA,CSAHDSNEKLFF,TGCAGTGCCCACGACAGTAATGAAAAACTGTTTTTT
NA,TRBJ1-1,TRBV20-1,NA,CSARTDLNTEAFF,TGCAGTGCCCGGACGGACTTGAACACTGAAGCTTTCTTT
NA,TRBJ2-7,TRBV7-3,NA,CASSSTGAYEQYF,TGTGCCAGCAGCTCGACAGGAGCCTACGAGCAGTACTTC
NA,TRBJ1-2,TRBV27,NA,CASSKEVSYGYTF,TGTGCCAGCAGTAAAGAGGTATCCTATGGCTACACCTTC
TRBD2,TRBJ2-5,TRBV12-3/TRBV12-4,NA,CASNRQGLAEETQYF,TGTGCCAGCAACCGCCAGGGACTAGCGGAAGAGACCCAGTACTTC
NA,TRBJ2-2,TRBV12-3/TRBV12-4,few,CASSLNTGELFF,TGTGCCAGCAGCCTCAACACCGGGGAGCTGTTTTTT
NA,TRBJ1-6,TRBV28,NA,CASSFWGGKDNSPLHF,TGTGCCAGCAGTTTTTGGGGCGGGAAAGATAATTCACCCCTCCACTTT
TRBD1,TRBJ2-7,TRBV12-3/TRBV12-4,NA,CASSLNRGLYEQYF,TGTGCCAGCAGTTTAAACAGGGGATTATACGAGCAGTACTTC
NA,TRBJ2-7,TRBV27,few,CASSPRSPREQYF,TGTGCCAGCAGTCCCAGGTCCCCGAGGGAGCAGTACTTC
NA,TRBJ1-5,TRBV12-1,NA,CASWALGGYQPQHF,TGTGCCAGCTGGGCGTTGGGGGGCTATCAGCCCCAGCATTTT
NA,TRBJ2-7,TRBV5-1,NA,CASSLDPSPSEQYF,TGCGCCAGCAGCTTGGATCCCTCCCCATCCGAGCAGTACTTC
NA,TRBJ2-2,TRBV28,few,CASSLNPGAPGELFF,TGTGCCAGCAGTTTAAACCCGGGCGCCCCCGGGGAGCTGTTTTTT
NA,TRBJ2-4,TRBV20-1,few,CSAAPRGGYF,TGCAGTGCTGCCCCCAGGGGAGGGTACTTC
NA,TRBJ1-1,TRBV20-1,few,CSAIRRMNTEAFF,TGCAGTGCTATCCGCCGGATGAACACTGAAGCTTTCTTT